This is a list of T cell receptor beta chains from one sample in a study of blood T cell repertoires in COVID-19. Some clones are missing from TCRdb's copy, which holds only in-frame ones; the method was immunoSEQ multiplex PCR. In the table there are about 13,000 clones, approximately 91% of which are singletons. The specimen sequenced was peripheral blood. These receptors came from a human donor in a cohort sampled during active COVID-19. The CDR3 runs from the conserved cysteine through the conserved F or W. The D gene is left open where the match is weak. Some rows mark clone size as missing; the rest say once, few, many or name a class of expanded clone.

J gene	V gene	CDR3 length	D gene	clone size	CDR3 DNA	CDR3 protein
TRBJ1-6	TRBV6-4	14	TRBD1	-	TGTGCCAGCAGTGAAGGGACAGTGAATTCACCCCTCCACTTT	CASSEGTVNSPLHF
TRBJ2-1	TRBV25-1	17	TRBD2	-	TGTGCCAGCAGTGACCTGAGACTAGCGGGAGGGGCCAATGAGCAGTTCTTC	CASSDLRLAGGANEQFF
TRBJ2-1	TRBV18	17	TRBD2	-	TGTGCCAGCTCACGGCCGGGACTAGCGGGACCCTACAATGAGCAGTTCTTC	CASSRPGLAGPYNEQFF
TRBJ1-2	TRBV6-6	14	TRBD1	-	TGTGCCAGCAAAAAAGGGGGACAGGCCTATGGCTACACCTTC	CASKKGGQAYGYTF
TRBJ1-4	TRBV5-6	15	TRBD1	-	TGTGCCAGCAGCATCCCGGGACAGAGTAATGAAAAACTGTTTTTT	CASSIPGQSNEKLFF
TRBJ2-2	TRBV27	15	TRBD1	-	TGTGCCAGCAGTTTGGGACAGACGAACACCGGGGAGCTGTTTTTT	CASSLGQTNTGELFF
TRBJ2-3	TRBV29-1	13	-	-	TGCAGCGCATTGAAGGGGAGCACAGATACGCAGTATTTT	CSALKGSTDTQYF
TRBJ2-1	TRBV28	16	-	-	TGTGCCAGCAGTTTTGTCCGCGGCGGGATAGGCGATGAGCAGTTCTTC	CASSFVRGGIGDEQFF
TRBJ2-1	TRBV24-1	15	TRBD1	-	TGTGCCACCAGTGTAAGAGGACAGGGGGCGTCTGAGCAGTTCTTC	CATSVRGQGASEQFF
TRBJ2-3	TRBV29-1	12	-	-	TGCAGCGTTGGTGTCACTCCAGATACGCAGTATTTT	CSVGVTPDTQYF
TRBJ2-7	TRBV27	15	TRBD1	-	TGTGCCAGCAGTAAATTCGGGACAGGGGCCTACGAGCAGTACTTC	CASSKFGTGAYEQYF
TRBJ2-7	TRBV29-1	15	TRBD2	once	TGCAGCGTTGAAGTGGGTGCGGGGGGAGCCTACGAGCAGTACTTC	CSVEVGAGGAYEQYF
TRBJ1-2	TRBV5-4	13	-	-	TGTGCCAGCAGCTTAGCACAGAACTATGGCTACACCTTC	CASSLAQNYGYTF
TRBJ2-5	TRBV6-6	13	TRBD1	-	TGTGCCAGCACCTCGGACAGGGAGGAGACCCAGTACTTC	CASTSDREETQYF
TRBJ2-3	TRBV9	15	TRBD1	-	TGTGCCAGCAGCAAAGGACAGGGGCCCACAGATACGCAGTATTTT	CASSKGQGPTDTQYF
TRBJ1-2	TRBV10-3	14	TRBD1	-	TGTGCCATCAGTGTGGACAGGGTGGACTATGGCTACACCTTC	CAISVDRVDYGYTF
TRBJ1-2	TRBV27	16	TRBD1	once	TGTGCCAGCAGTGGAGGAGGGGGCGGATCTGGCTATGGCTACACCTTC	CASSGGGGGSGYGYTF
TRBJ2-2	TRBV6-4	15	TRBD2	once	TGTGCCAGCAGTGACTTAGCGGGAGAGGCCGGGGAGCTGTTTTTT	CASSDLAGEAGELFF
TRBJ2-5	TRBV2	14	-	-	TGTGCCAGCAGTGATACAGGCGGCCAAGAGACCCAGTACTTC	CASSDTGGQETQYF
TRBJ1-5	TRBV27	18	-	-	TGTGCCAGCAGTTTACGGGCGGGAGATTTGGTGGGCAATCAGCCCCAGCATTTT	CASSLRAGDLVGNQPQHF
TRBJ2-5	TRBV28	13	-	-	TGTGCCAGCAGGGTGAGTCCCCAAGAGACCCAGTACTTC	CASRVSPQETQYF
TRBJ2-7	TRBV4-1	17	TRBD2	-	TGCGCCAGCAGCCAAGGCATATTAACGGGAGGAACCTACGAGCAGTACTTC	CASSQGILTGGTYEQYF
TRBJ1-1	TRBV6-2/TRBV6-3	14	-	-	TGTGCCAGCAGTTACCACGGGGGGAGCACTGAAGCTTTCTTT	CASSYHGGSTEAFF
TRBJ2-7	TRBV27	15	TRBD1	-	TGTGCCAGCAGTCCTTACGGAACAGGGGCCTACGAGCAGTACTTC	CASSPYGTGAYEQYF
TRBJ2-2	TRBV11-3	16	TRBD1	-	TGTGCCAGCAGCTCTTTTGGACAGGGGGCTCCCGGGGAGCTGTTTTTT	CASSSFGQGAPGELFF
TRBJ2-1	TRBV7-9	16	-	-	TGTGCCAGCAGCCCCTGGGTCCCGGGGTCTCTCAATGAGCAGTTCTTC	CASSPWVPGSLNEQFF
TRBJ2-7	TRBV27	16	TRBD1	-	TGTGCCAGCAGTTGGACCGGGACAGGGGACTCCTACGAGCAGTACTTC	CASSWTGTGDSYEQYF
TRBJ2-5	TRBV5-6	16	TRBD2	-	TGTGCCAGCAGCTTGGGACTAGCGGGCCGACAAGAGACCCAGTACTTC	CASSLGLAGRQETQYF
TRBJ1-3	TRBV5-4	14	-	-	TGTGCCAGCAGCAGGGAGAGCTCTGGAAACACCATATATTTT	CASSRESSGNTIYF
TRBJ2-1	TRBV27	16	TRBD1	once	TGTGCCAGCAGTTCCCCGACAGGGAGAGGAGTCAATGAGCAGTTCTTC	CASSSPTGRGVNEQFF
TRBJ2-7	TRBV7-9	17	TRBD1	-	TGTGCCAGCAGCTCCCTGCATCAAACAGGGGTTGGCTACGAGCAGTACTTC	CASSSLHQTGVGYEQYF
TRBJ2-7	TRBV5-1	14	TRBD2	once	TGCGCCAGCAGCGCTAGCGGGGGGGCAGTCGAGCAGTACTTC	CASSASGGAVEQYF
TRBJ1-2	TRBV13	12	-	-	TGTGCCAGCTCGGACAGCCACTATGGCTACACCTTC	CASSDSHYGYTF
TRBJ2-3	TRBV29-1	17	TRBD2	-	TGCAGCGTTGGACAGTGGGGTAGCGGGGTTGATGCAGATACGCAGTATTTT	CSVGQWGSGVDADTQYF
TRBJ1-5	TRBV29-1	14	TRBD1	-	TGCAGCGTTACTCAGGGGGCGAGCAATCAGCCCCAGCATTTT	CSVTQGASNQPQHF
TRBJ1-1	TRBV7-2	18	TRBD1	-	TGTGCCAGCAGCGCTCGTTGGGGACAGGGGTCTATCGTCACTGAAGCTTTCTTT	CASSARWGQGSIVTEAFF
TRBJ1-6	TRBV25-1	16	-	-	TGTGCCACCCCCGGAGGTTGGGGGGTTGAAAATTCACCCCTCCACTTT	CATPGGWGVENSPLHF
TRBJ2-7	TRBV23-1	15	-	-	TGCGCCAGCAGTCAATGGGGCATCCCCACCTACGAGCAGTACTTC	CASSQWGIPTYEQYF
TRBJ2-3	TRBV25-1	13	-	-	TGTGCCAGCAGTGAAGCACTAGTAATAGCGCAGTATTTT	CASSEALVIAQYF
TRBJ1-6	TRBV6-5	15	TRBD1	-	TGTGCCAGCAGGGACAGGGTGGGTGATAATTCACCCCTCCACTTT	CASRDRVGDNSPLHF
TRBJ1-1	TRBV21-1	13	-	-	TGTGCCAGCAGGACAGGGGCGAACACTGAAGCTTTCTTT	CASRTGANTEAFF
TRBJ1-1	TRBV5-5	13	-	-	TGTGCCAGCAGCTTGGTTTGGCAGGGTGAAGCTTTCTTT	CASSLVWQGEAFF
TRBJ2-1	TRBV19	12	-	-	TGTGCCAGTAGGCGCTCCTACAATGAGCAGTTCTTC	CASRRSYNEQFF
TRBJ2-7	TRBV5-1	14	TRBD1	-	TGCGCCAGCAGCTTGTCACAGGGGCGGGACGAGCAGTACTTC	CASSLSQGRDEQYF
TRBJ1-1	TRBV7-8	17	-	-	TGTGCCAGCAGCTTACGTTTCTTCAATCTGGAGGGCACTGAAGCTTTCTTT	CASSLRFFNLEGTEAFF
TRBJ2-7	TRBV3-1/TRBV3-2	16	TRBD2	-	TGTGCCAGCAGCCAAGATCTAAGCGGGAGCTCCTACGAGCAGTACTTC	CASSQDLSGSSYEQYF
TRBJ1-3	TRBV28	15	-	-	TGTGCCGCAGGTGGCCCCACCCTCTCTGGAAACACCATATATTTT	CAAGGPTLSGNTIYF
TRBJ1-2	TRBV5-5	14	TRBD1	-	TGTGCCAGCAGCGATGGGACAGGGGGCGGTGGCTACACCTTC	CASSDGTGGGGYTF
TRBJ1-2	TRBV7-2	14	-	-	TGTGCCAGCAGCTTAGCCCCCGGAGGAGATGGCTACACCTTC	CASSLAPGGDGYTF
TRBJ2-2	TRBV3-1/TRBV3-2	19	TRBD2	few	TGTGCCAGCAGCCAACCCTTCGGACTAGCGGGACCGAACACCGGGGAGCTGTTTTTT	CASSQPFGLAGPNTGELFF
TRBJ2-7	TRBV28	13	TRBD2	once	TGTGCCAGCAGTGTTACGACTAGCGTCGAGCAGTACTTC	CASSVTTSVEQYF
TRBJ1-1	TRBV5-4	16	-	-	TGTGCCAGCAGCAACGAAGCGGGACTCCTGAACACTGAAGCTTTCTTT	CASSNEAGLLNTEAFF
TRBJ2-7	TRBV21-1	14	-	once	TGTGCCAGCAGGACACTAGCGGGGGGAAACGAGCAGTACTTC	CASRTLAGGNEQYF
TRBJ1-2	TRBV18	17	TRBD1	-	TGTGCCAGCTCACCTTTATCAGAACAGGGGATCAACTATGGCTACACCTTC	CASSPLSEQGINYGYTF
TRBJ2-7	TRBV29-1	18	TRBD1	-	TGCAGCGTTGAGGCACAGGGGCTTTCACACGGCCGAGCCTACGAGCAGTACTTC	CSVEAQGLSHGRAYEQYF